The 18 T cell receptor beta chains below come from one sample, sequenced in a study of neurological immune-mediated disorders. TCRdb re-analysed the 5' RACE reads in MiXCR, keeping a single row per CDR3 protein. Seen here are roughly 60,000 distinct CDR3 sequences, around 4.8% observed once, and the top ten hold roughly 3.4%. What was sequenced was PBMCs. Every receptor here comes from a woman aged 50 to 65 with multiple sclerosis.

The chain combines TRBV6-2 or TRBV6-3 with TRBJ1-1; D is perhaps TRBD1 (5 bases). The germline gives CDR1 MNHEY, CDR2 SVGEGT. V was trimmed by 9 bases and J by 11 bases, leaving 13 bases between them. This CDR3 has 10 amino acids. CDR3 sequence: CARSGQGAFF. The CDR3 bases are TGTGCCAGAAGTGGACAAGGGGCTTTCTTT.

This clonotype occurred many times. The rearrangement joins TRBV5-1 to TRBJ2-2, with 7 bases aligning to TRBD1. Germline V gives CDR1 SGHRS, CDR2 YFSETQ. This CDR3 is 15 amino acids long. V lost 5 bases and J lost 4; bases outside the gene matches: 8. For the CDR3, the DNA is TGCGCCAGCAGACTCGAGGGGGCTGTCACCGGGGAGCTGTTTTTT. This sequence encodes CASRLEGAVTGELFF.

This clonotype came up many times. This chain joins TRBV5-1 and TRBJ2-7, with D possibly TRBD1 on 6 matching bases. CDR3 length equals 15 residues. The V end was cut by 4 bases, the J end by 1 base, with 15 bases between. Germline loops: CDR1 SGHRS, CDR2 YFSETQ. CDR3 coding DNA: TGCGCCAGCAGCCCACGAAACAGGGTTTCCTACGAGCAGTACTTC. Translated: CASSPRNRVSYEQYF.

This clonotype was observed many times. In nucleotides, the CDR3 is TGTGCCAGCGTATGGACTGACCTGAGTGGAAACACCATATATTTT. Protein product: CASVWTDLSGNTIYF. V is TRBV2 and J is TRBJ1-3; D ambiguous. Per the germline V gene, CDR1 is SNHLY and CDR2 is FYNNEI. The CDR3 is 15 amino acids. The V gene lost 8 bases and the J gene lost 3 bases, with 17 bases spanning the gap.

This clonotype was counted many times. The J gene is TRBJ1-2, the V gene TRBV7-8; weak D call: TRBD1 (6 bases). The CDR3 loop spans 15 amino acids. V shed 1 base and J shed 3 bases, with 12 bases lying between them. Germline V CDR1 and CDR2: SGHVS, FQNEAQ. The CDR3 sequence: CASSLGQGLDYGYTF. The CDR3 bases are TGTGCCAGCAGCTTAGGGCAGGGGCTGGACTATGGCTACACCTTC.

The table lists this clonotype with many counts. The V gene is TRBV12-3 or TRBV12-4, the J gene TRBJ2-5, with D unclear. CDR3 length: 13 amino acids. V was shortened by 3 bases and J by 5 bases, with 10 bases between the two germline ends. CDR3 in amino acids: CASSFKGRETQYF. CDR3 coding DNA: TGTGCCAGCAGTTTTAAAGGAAGGGAGACCCAGTACTTC.

Relative to its sample, this clonotype is medium-sized. V and J are TRBV28 and TRBJ2-3; D gene uncertain. Trimming took off 1 base at V and 1 base at J, with 6 bases between the two ends. The CDR3 has 14 residues. Germline V gives CDR1 MDHEN, CDR2 SYDVKM. CDR3 bases: TGTGCCAGCAGTTTATACCCAGGCACAGATACGCAGTATTTT. Protein product: CASSLYPGTDTQYF.

This clonotype was counted at least ten times. This rearrangement joins TRBV5-5 to TRBJ1-5; a weak D match, TRBD1 (5 bases). This CDR3 comprises 15 residues. V shed 2 bases and J shed 0 bases, with 9 bases lying between them. Germline loops: CDR1 SGHKS, CDR2 YYEKEE (reference sequence). CDR3: CASSFRDSSNQPQHF. The CDR3 DNA reads TGTGCCAGCAGCTTTCGGGACTCTAGCAATCAGCCCCAGCATTTT.

This clonotype came up many times. This chain connects TRBV29-1 to TRBJ2-3; 13 nucleotides line up with TRBD2. The CDR3 consists of 13 residues. Trimming at V came to 8 bases and at J to 3 bases, leaving 2 bases not matched to a gene. Germline V lookup: CDR1 SQVTM, CDR2 ANQGSEA. DNA of the CDR3: TGCAGCACGGGACTAGCGGGGACAGATACGCAGTATTTT. Its translation: CSTGLAGTDTQYF.

There are many counts of this clonotype. The J gene is TRBJ2-1, the V gene TRBV6-2 or TRBV6-3; no firm D call. The V and J ends lost 3 bases and 3 bases respectively, with 3 bases between them. The CDR3 is made up of 12 amino acids. In germline, CDR1 is MNHEY, CDR2 SVGEGT. The CDR3 DNA follows: TGTGCCAGCAGTTATATCTACAATGAGCAGTTCTTC. Protein: CASSYIYNEQFF.

This clonotype was recorded at least ten times. The chain couples TRBV29-1 to TRBJ2-7; TRBD1 matches at 9 bases. The CDR3 contains 13 residues. Per germline, CDR1 SQVTM and CDR2 ANQGSEA. Germline trimming cut 6 bases from V and 5 bases from J; bases unmatched to any gene: 8. The CDR3 nucleotides are TGCAGCGTGAATGGGGACAGGGAGGACGAGCAGTACTTC. Translated, it gives CSVNGDREDEQYF.

At least ten counts were recorded for this clonotype. The chain links TRBV5-1 to TRBJ1-1, with TRBD1 as a possible D gene (6 bases). This CDR3 has 16 amino acids. V lost 5 bases and J lost 1, with 18 bases in between. CDR1 and CDR2 from the germline V gene are SGHRS and YFSETQ. The CDR3 loop is CASSHEPPTGNTEAFF. CDR3 bases: TGCGCCAGCAGTCACGAGCCCCCGACAGGGAACACTGAAGCTTTCTTT.

The sample holds many counts of this clonotype. V is TRBV12-5 and J is TRBJ1-6; weak D call: TRBD1 (5 bases). Looked up from germline, CDR1 is LGHNT and CDR2 is FRNRAP. V was trimmed by 5 bases and J by 6 bases, leaving 14 bases between them. CDR3 size: 15 residues. The CDR3 coding sequence is TGTGCTAGTGGTCCCCCGGGGCTGTTTAATTCACCCCTCCACTTT. This codes for CASGPPGLFNSPLHF.

This clonotype was counted many times. The V call is TRBV10-3, the J call TRBJ2-1, with D hard to call. Per germline, CDR1 ENHRY and CDR2 SYGVKD. The CDR3 has 11 residues. V lost 2 bases and J 9 bases, leaving 5 bases between the germline ends. The CDR3 region is CAISENGEQFF. CDR3 nucleotide sequence: TGTGCCATCAGTGAGAATGGTGAGCAGTTCTTC.

The table lists this clonotype with many counts. V and J are TRBV12-3 or TRBV12-4 and TRBJ1-1; the D gene is possibly TRBD1 (5 bases). The CDR3 loop spans 15 amino acids. The V and J ends lost 5 bases and 0 bases respectively, with 13 bases between them. The CDR3 region is CASSPDILLNTEAFF. Here the CDR3 DNA reads TGTGCCAGCAGTCCGGACATATTGTTGAACACTGAAGCTTTCTTT.

The CDR3 bases are TGTGCCAGCAGCCGTAGCCGGGCCCCCACCCACCACGAGCAGTACTTC. Its translation: CASSRSRAPTHHEQYF. The gene calls are TRBV3-1 and TRBJ2-7; D gene uncertain. V was shortened by 4 bases and J by 5 bases, with 21 bases between the two germline ends. This CDR3 comprises 16 residues. From germline, CDR1 is LGHDT and CDR2 YNNKEL (reference sequence).

This clonotype was detected many times. The rearrangement joins TRBV20-1 to TRBJ1-1; maybe TRBD1 (5 bases). The CDR3 is 15 residues long. Germline assignment: CDR1 DFQATT and CDR2 SNEGSKA (reference sequence). Trimming stripped 3 bases from V and 5 bases from J, with 19 bases between. CDR3: CSASDLAGWQTEAFF. CDR3 coding DNA: TGCAGTGCTAGCGATTTGGCAGGGTGGCAAACTGAAGCTTTCTTT.

As regards this clonotype: A read error may account for a junction end that differs from germline. The chain joins TRBV7-3 to TRBJ1-6; D possibly corresponds to TRBD1 (5 bases). This CDR3 has 15 amino acids. Germline CDR1 reads SGHTA; CDR2 reads FQGTGA. This CDR3 reads CASSLGATYNSPLNF. The CDR3 DNA follows: TGTGCCAGCAGCTTAGGGGCCACCTATAATTCACCCCTCAACTTT.